This T cell receptor beta chain was sequenced during a study of cytomegalovirus exposure and HLA in healthy donors. Overall study: Later analysis reported that the roughly 120 validation repertoires shared the platform of the 600 to 750 first-cohort repertoires.

Clones were sequenced by immunoSEQ multiplex PCR, and TCRdb holds only the in-frame ones, with some missing. The table lists approximately 46,000 clones, roughly 92% of them singletons, with approximately 1.5% in the top ten. Overall study results and limits: Altogether, some 170 TCR beta chains were recorded as cytomegalovirus-associated. Within the 130 or so validation repertoires, first-cohort TCR clusters tended to co-occur, according to a later analysis.

Only a few counts were recorded for this clone. Its antigen is still unknown. Sequenced sample: PBMCs. The TCR originated in a man between 18 and 29 years old in good health and CMV-seronegative.

The CDR3 loop is CASSQVGDRVYNEQFF. The CDR3 nucleotides read TGCGCCAGCAGCCAAGTAGGAGACAGAGTTTACAATGAGCAGTTCTTC. This chain uses TRBV4-3 with TRBJ2-1; a possible D gene is TRBD1 (5 bases). This CDR3 is built from 16 residues. Germline V gives CDR1 LGHNA, CDR2 YSLEER. Trimming removed 1 base at V and 4 bases at J, with 14 bases between.